Listed below are T cell receptor beta chains from one sample, sequenced in a study of cytomegalovirus exposure and HLA in healthy donors. Repertoires were generated with immunoSEQ multiplex PCR, while TCRdb's copy carries only in-frame clones and drops some. This table holds approximately 140,000 clones, 70% to 85% found once. The sequenced sample was PBMCs. These receptors all come from a middle-aged woman in good health and CMV-seronegative. Each CDR3 is given with its conserved first and last residue.

v_call cdr3_length cdr3_aa
TRBV7-2 15 CASSLGGQGGQPQHF
TRBV5-3 16 CARSFRPGQYTGELFF
TRBV6-6 14 CASSRPGTGDEQFF
TRBV7-9 14 CASSLGTGGQETSF
TRBV7-8 15 CASSPILAGVGEQFF
TRBV6-5 15 CASRPGHRYQETQYF
TRBV7-8 13 CASSFGQHTEAFF
TRBV28 16 CASARLAGSLEDTQYF
TRBV19 14 CASSWGQNQETQYF
TRBV7-2 14 CASSWTGLNQPQHF
TRBV29-1 12 CSVYRDTGELFF